These 27 T cell receptor beta chains were all obtained from the same sample, sequenced in a study of blood T cell repertoires in COVID-19. Here immunoSEQ multiplex PCR was the method, and the copy in TCRdb shows in-frame clones only, minus some. The table records 270,000 or so clones, around 82% of them present only once. Sequenced material: peripheral blood. All receptors come from a woman aged 45-65 years who had recovered from COVID-19.

This chain links TRBV27 with TRBJ2-7; TRBD2 is a possible D gene (5 bases). V lost 4 bases and J lost 0, with 13 bases in between. Germline loops: CDR1 MNHEY, CDR2 SMNVEV (reference sequence). The CDR3 spans 15 residues. CDR3 region: CASSSRPGVSYEQYF. In nucleotides, the CDR3 is TGTGCCAGCAGTTCGCGTCCCGGGGTCTCCTACGAGCAGTACTTC.

The chain employs TRBV14 and TRBJ1-2; weak D call: TRBD1 (5 bases). This CDR3 has 14 amino acids. From germline, CDR1 is SGHDN and CDR2 FVKESK. Trimming pared 4 bases from V and 3 bases from J, leaving 12 bases between. CDR3 DNA sequence: TGTGCCAGCAGCCCAGGGTCCCATTACTATGGCTACACCTTC. Translated: CASSPGSHYYGYTF.

The chain couples TRBV27 to TRBJ2-7, with TRBD1 matching 7 bases. Unmatched junction bases numbered 5, after V lost 4 bases and J lost 2 bases. The CDR3 runs to 14 residues. Germline CDR1 reads MNHEY; CDR2 reads SMNVEV (reference sequence). This CDR3 reads CASSSGTAAYEQYF. CDR3 nucleotides: TGTGCCAGCAGTTCCGGGACAGCAGCCTACGAGCAGTACTTC.

V usage is TRBV7-2 and J usage is TRBJ2-1; 8 bases match TRBD2. Germline CDR1 reads SGHTA; CDR2 reads FQGNSA. The CDR3 covers 17 residues. Germline trimming cut 1 base from V and 0 bases from J; bases unmatched to any gene: 5. The CDR3 loop reads CASSLVSRGASYNEQFF. Here the CDR3 DNA reads TGTGCCAGCAGCTTAGTATCGCGGGGGGCCTCCTACAATGAGCAGTTCTTC.

V is TRBV9 and J is TRBJ1-2, with 8 bases lining up with TRBD1. The germline gives CDR1 SGDLS, CDR2 YYNGEE. The J segment lost 4 bases and the V segment lost 4 bases, leaving 12 bases of the junction unmatched. The CDR3 consists of 16 residues. The CDR3 region is CASSLRPGTGPYGYTF. DNA for the CDR3: TGTGCCAGCAGCCTACGTCCCGGGACAGGACCCTATGGCTACACCTTC.

This clone was recorded many times. This sequence joins TRBV19 and TRBJ2-1, with TRBD2 matching over 12 bases. CDR3 length equals 15 residues. Germline V gene data show CDR1 as LNHDA and CDR2 as SQIVND (reference sequence). V lost 5 bases to trimming and J lost 3 bases; unmatched junction nucleotides: 2. CDR3 in amino acids: CASSETSGSYNEQFF. CDR3 in DNA: TGTGCCAGTAGTGAGACTAGCGGGAGCTACAATGAGCAGTTCTTC.

The CDR3 here is CAISDGTGGGYNSPLHF. In DNA form, the CDR3 reads TGTGCCATCAGTGATGGGACAGGGGGTGGTTATAATTCACCCCTCCACTTT. The chain employs TRBV10-3 and TRBJ1-6; TRBD1 matches at 11 bases. The CDR3 is made up of 17 amino acids. CDR1 is ENHRY, CDR2 SYGVKD, per germline. Unmatched junction bases numbered 5, after V lost 3 bases and J lost 4 bases.

This clone was found a few times. This sequence joins TRBV5-1 and TRBJ2-7, with TRBD2 identical over 7 bases. With 4 bases clipped from V and 5 bases from J, the junction kept 9 bases outside the gene matches. The germline V gene encodes CDR1 SGHRS and CDR2 YFSETQ. The CDR3 is 14 residues long. The CDR3 DNA follows: TGCGCCAGCAGCCTCGGGAGGAATTCTGACGAGCAGTACTTC. This gives the protein CASSLGRNSDEQYF.

This clone was recorded many times. The chain employs TRBV6-5 and TRBJ2-5; 10 bases are shared with TRBD2. CDR3 size: 16 residues. Looked up from germline, CDR1 is MNHEY and CDR2 is SVGAGI. V was pared by 0 bases and J by 3 bases, with 4 bases of the junction left unmatched. In DNA form, the CDR3 reads TGTGCCAGCAGTTACTCGGGTACTAGCGGGGAAGAGACCCAGTACTTC. Amino acid sequence: CASSYSGTSGEETQYF.

V gene TRBV19 combines with J gene TRBJ2-7; perhaps TRBD2 as D (5 bases). Germline V gives CDR1 LNHDA, CDR2 SQIVND (reference sequence). V lost 4 bases and J 3 bases, leaving 13 bases between the germline ends. The CDR3 sequence is 14 residues long. The CDR3 DNA reads TGTGCCAGTAGTACTGAAGGACGGGACTACGAGCAGTACTTC. Protein sequence: CASSTEGRDYEQYF.

The J gene is TRBJ1-4, the V gene TRBV27; D gene ambiguous. V gave up 1 base and J gave up 7 bases, with 16 bases separating them. Germline CDR1 and CDR2: MNHEY and SMNVEV (reference sequence). This CDR3 region has 16 residues. In DNA, the CDR3 is TGTGCCAGCAGTTTATGGGCCGGACTCAGTGGTGAAAAACTGTTTTTT. Its protein product is CASSLWAGLSGEKLFF.

The chain joins TRBV7-2 to TRBJ2-7, with a tentative D call TRBD2 (5 bases). This CDR3 has 13 residues. Germline CDR1 and CDR2: SGHTA and FQGNSA. Trimming cost V 5 bases and J 4 bases, with 12 bases left between them. This chain's CDR3 is CASSQSWEYEQYF. The CDR3 bases are TGTGCCAGCAGCCAATCCTGGGAGTACGAGCAGTACTTC.

In its sample, this clone was seen a few times. The chain joins TRBV6-5 to TRBJ1-4, with 12 bases aligning to TRBD1. The CDR3 covers 14 residues. Germline V gene data show CDR1 as MNHEY and CDR2 as SVGAGI. J gave up 8 bases and V 4 bases, and 2 bases lay outside the gene matches. CDR3 sequence (DNA): TGTGCCAGCAGTTGGGACAGGGGGCGGGAAAAACTGTTTTTT. Translation: CASSWDRGREKLFF.

Judged by abundance, this clone is medium-sized (0.01 to 0.1%). V is TRBV6-2 or TRBV6-3 and J is TRBJ1-1, with a weak D call TRBD1 (5 bases). V was clipped by 5 bases and J by 1 base, with 8 bases between them. CDR1 and CDR2 (germline): MNHEY, SVGEGT. CDR3 size: 13 residues. CDR3 residues: CASSIQENTEAFF. The CDR3 DNA follows: TGTGCCAGCAGTATACAGGAGAACACTGAAGCTTTCTTT.

The rearrangement joins TRBV7-6 to TRBJ1-5; D is unclear. Germline assignment: CDR1 SGHVS and CDR2 FNYEAQ. This CDR3 has 13 amino acids. The germline V and J ends were trimmed by 3 bases and 6 bases, with 9 bases remaining between them. The CDR3 is CASSLEEGQPQHF. CDR3 DNA: TGTGCCAGCAGCTTGGAGGAGGGTCAGCCCCAGCATTTT.

The rearrangement uses TRBV19 and TRBJ2-1; possible D gene TRBD1, 6 bases. V lost 5 bases and J lost 2, with 13 bases in between. CDR1 LNHDA and CDR2 SQIVND come from the germline V gene (reference sequence). The CDR3 runs 15 residues. The CDR3 DNA is TGTGCCAGTAGTCCCGGACAGTTCACCTACAATGAGCAGTTCTTC. Protein: CASSPGQFTYNEQFF.

J is TRBJ2-1 and V is TRBV3-1 (or the pseudogene TRBV3-2); 10 nucleotides line up with TRBD2. This CDR3 contains 12 residues. V lost 4 bases, J lost 12 bases, and 3 bases stayed unmatched. CDR1 is LGHDT, CDR2 YNNKEL, per germline (reference sequence). The CDR3 loop reads CASSRIAGGQFF. The CDR3 DNA sequence: TGTGCCAGCAGCCGTATAGCGGGGGGGCAGTTCTTC.

J is TRBJ2-5 and V is TRBV4-2; maybe TRBD1 (6 bases). The germline V gene has CDR1 LGHNA and CDR2 YNFKEQ. V was cut by 0 bases and J by 4 bases, with 9 bases left in between. The CDR3 totals 14 residues. CDR3 DNA: TGTGCCAGCAGCCAAGACAGGGGATCAGAGACCCAGTACTTC. This translates into CASSQDRGSETQYF.

The chain carries TRBV6-6 and TRBJ1-5; D gene uncertain. The CDR3 consists of 13 residues. Germline CDR1 reads MNHNY; CDR2 reads SVGAGI (reference sequence). V was cut by 8 bases and J by 1 base, with 9 bases left in between. The DNA of the CDR3 is TGTGCCAGCCGGTCCGAGAGCAATCAGCCCCAGCATTTT. Translating gives CASRSESNQPQHF.

The rearrangement links TRBV11-3 to TRBJ2-1, with 12 positions matching TRBD2. V shed 3 bases, J shed 8 bases, and the junction held 2 bases outside the gene matches. Germline V gene lookup returns CDR1 SGHNT and CDR2 YENEEA. The CDR3 runs 14 residues. The CDR3 DNA follows: TGTGCCAGCAGCTTGACTAGCGGGAGCTATGAGCAGTTCTTC. Its translation: CASSLTSGSYEQFF.

The chain is built from TRBV4-3 and TRBJ2-1; 7 bases line up with TRBD1. Trimming removed 1 base from V and 2 bases from J; junction bases left unmatched: 2. The CDR3 sequence is 15 residues long. CDR1 and CDR2 from the germline V gene are LGHNA and YSLEER. CDR3 DNA sequence: TGCGCCAGCAGCCAAGGGACAGGTCCCTACAATGAGCAGTTCTTC. This sequence encodes CASSQGTGPYNEQFF.

V and J are TRBV9 and TRBJ2-3; TRBD2 matches at 10 bases. V shed 2 bases, J shed 4 bases, and the junction held 7 bases outside the gene matches. This CDR3 has 16 amino acids. Germline V lookup: CDR1 SGDLS, CDR2 YYNGEE. The chain's CDR3 is CASSVASGRVSDTQYF. In nucleotides, the CDR3 is TGTGCCAGCAGCGTGGCTAGCGGGAGAGTATCAGATACGCAGTATTTT.

This chain uses TRBV15 with TRBJ2-7; maybe TRBD1 (6 bases). The CDR3 spans 17 residues. V was pared by 1 base and J by 7 bases, with 23 bases between. Germline CDR1 is LNHNV and CDR2 is YYDKDF (reference sequence). The CDR3 protein is CATSRVGTRGVLGEQYF. CDR3 bases: TGTGCCACCAGCAGAGTAGGGACAAGGGGAGTTTTGGGGGAGCAGTACTTC.

This chain connects TRBV12-3 or TRBV12-4 to TRBJ2-1; D is unclear. CDR3 size: 11 residues. Trimming cost V 4 bases and J 4 bases, with 2 bases left between them. CDR3 nucleotide sequence: TGTGCCAGCAGTTCGTACAATGAGCAGTTCTTC. Amino acid sequence: CASSSYNEQFF.

The rearrangement uses TRBV7-9 and TRBJ2-3; the match to TRBD2 covers 8 bases. The CDR3 consists of 13 residues. The ends lost 5 bases at V and 10 bases at J; junction bases unmatched: 8. Germline CDR1 is SEHNR and CDR2 is FQNEAQ (reference sequence). The CDR3 sequence is CASSPQTSVPQYF. CDR3 nucleotides: TGTGCCAGCAGCCCACAGACTAGCGTCCCGCAGTATTTT.

The chain combines TRBV7-8 with TRBJ2-7; D uncertain. The germline V and J ends were trimmed by 1 base and 3 bases, with 7 bases remaining between them. This CDR3 is built from 13 residues. Germline-derived CDR1 and CDR2 are SGHVS and FQNEAQ. In DNA, the CDR3 is TGTGCCAGCAGCTTAGAACTACTCTACGAGCAGTACTTC. This sequence encodes CASSLELLYEQYF.

The rearrangement uses TRBV11-3 and TRBJ2-5; 10 bases are shared with TRBD1. The CDR3 consists of 15 residues. The V segment lost 3 bases and the J segment 5 bases; nucleotides outside the gene matches: 6. CDR1 SGHNT and CDR2 YENEEA come from the germline V gene. This CDR3 reads CASSLGGQGWETQYF. CDR3 nucleotide sequence: TGTGCCAGCAGCTTGGGGGGACAGGGGTGGGAGACCCAGTACTTC.